The 26 T cell receptor beta chains reported below all come from one sample, sequenced in a study of cytomegalovirus exposure and HLA in healthy donors. The PCR had 60 Vbeta and 13 Jbeta primers. The assay was immunoSEQ multiplex PCR, and TCRdb's table has in-frame clones only and misses some. Of roughly 240,000 clones listed, 78% are singletons. Material: PBMCs. The receptor set was obtained from a boy aged 5-17 years in good health and CMV-seronegative.

The V and J genes are TRBV4-2 and TRBJ2-3; TRBD2 matches 11 bases. V lost 2 bases and J lost 0; bases outside the gene matches: 16. The CDR3 runs 21 residues. Germline V CDR1 and CDR2: LGHNA, YNFKEQ. The CDR3 here is CASSQQPGLAVSLFSTDTQYF. The CDR3 DNA reads as TGTGCCAGCAGCCAACAACCGGGACTAGCGGTTTCCCTTTTTAGCACAGATACGCAGTATTTT.

The chain employs TRBV11-3 and TRBJ2-1, with D unresolved. Germline V gene sequence: CDR1 SGHNT, CDR2 YENEEA. CDR3 length equals 15 residues. The ends were cut back, 6 bases at V and 2 bases at J, with 14 bases in the middle. This CDR3 is CASSRSAETYNEQFF. CDR3 nucleotide sequence: TGTGCCAGCAGTCGTTCGGCGGAAACCTACAATGAGCAGTTCTTC.

Regarding this clone: This CDR3 is also generated by other DNA sequences in the sample. The J gene is TRBJ1-2, the V gene TRBV25-1; 9 bases agree with TRBD1. The germline gives CDR1 MGHDK, CDR2 SYGVNS. CDR3 size: 18 residues. V lost 6 bases to trimming and J lost 8 bases; unmatched junction nucleotides: 22. CDR3 residues: CASSLTGQGFPPRGGYTF. For the CDR3, the DNA is TGTGCCAGCAGCTTGACGGGACAGGGATTTCCACCCAGGGGGGGCTACACCTTC.

This clone was picked up a small number of times. The rearrangement uses TRBV10-3 and TRBJ2-2, with 8 bases lining up with TRBD1. CDR1 is ENHRY, CDR2 SYGVKD, per germline. V gave up 7 bases and J gave up 6 bases; unmatched junction bases: 7. The CDR3 runs to 14 residues. This CDR3 reads CAITRQGSAGELFF. The DNA for the CDR3 is TGTGCCATCACACGACAGGGGTCCGCCGGGGAGCTGTTTTTT.

This sequence joins TRBV28 and TRBJ1-4; D might be TRBD1 (6 bases). This CDR3 region has 16 residues. Germline assignment: CDR1 MDHEN and CDR2 SYDVKM. Trimming removed 3 bases at V and 0 bases at J, with 11 bases between. CDR3 amino acids: CASSFGGRATNEKLFF. CDR3 coding DNA: TGTGCCAGCAGTTTCGGGGGGCGGGCAACTAATGAAAAACTGTTTTTT.

This chain links TRBV6-5 with TRBJ1-2; 11 nucleotides line up with TRBD1. Germline-derived CDR1 and CDR2 are MNHEY and SVGAGI. This CDR3 is 13 amino acids long. The ends lost 6 bases at V and 8 bases at J; junction bases unmatched: 5. The CDR3 coding sequence is TGTGCCAGCAGCAGGGACAGGGGGTTCGGCTACACCTTC. Translation gives CASSRDRGFGYTF.

The gene calls are TRBV4-1 and TRBJ1-1, with D possibly TRBD1 on 5 matching bases. Trimming took off 3 bases at V and 1 base at J, with 9 bases between the two ends. Germline CDR1 reads MGHRA; CDR2 reads YSYEKL. The length of the CDR3 is 14 residues. Here the CDR3 reads CASSQDIRNTEAFF. Here the CDR3 DNA reads TGCGCCAGCAGCCAGGACATCCGGAACACTGAAGCTTTCTTT.

On this clone itself: Compared with germline, one end of the junction differs, possibly owing to a read error. The chain combines TRBV30 with TRBJ1-1, with D unresolved. The CDR3 spans 14 residues. Germline CDR1 reads GTSNPN; CDR2 reads SVGIG (reference sequence). As DNA, the CDR3 is TGTGCCTGGAGAAATGGCATGAGGAACACTGAGGCTTTCTTT. Amino acid sequence: CAWRNGMRNTEAFF.

This clone was detected a few times. The V call is TRBV18, the J call TRBJ2-6, with TRBD1 matching over 9 bases. Germline trimming cut 2 bases from V and 4 bases from J; bases unmatched to any gene: 6. The CDR3 has 17 amino acids. Germline values: CDR1 KGHSH, CDR2 LQKENI. Written as DNA, the CDR3 is TGTGCCAGCTCACCAGTACAGGGGGCCCGGGGGGCCAACGTCCTGACTTTC. It yields the protein CASSPVQGARGANVLTF. The full variable domain, rest sourced from reference TRBV18 and TRBJ2-6, is NAGVMQNPRHLVRRRGQEARLRCSPMKGHSHVYWYRQLPEEGLKFMVYLQKENIIDESGMPKERFSAEFPKEGPSILRIQQVVRGDSAAYFCASSPVQGARGANVLTFGAGSRLTVL.

The V call is TRBV7-8, the J call TRBJ2-2, with TRBD2 as a possible D gene (5 bases). CDR1 SGHVS and CDR2 FQNEAQ come from the germline V gene. The CDR3 is made up of 17 amino acids. V lost 3 bases, J lost 7 bases, and 21 bases lay in between. In nucleotides, the CDR3 is TGTGCCAGCAGCTTGGATTACGGGGAAAGAGCGGTCGGGGAGCTGTTTTTT. Translating gives CASSLDYGERAVGELFF.

The sample holds a few counts of this clone. J is TRBJ2-7 and V is TRBV5-6; D may be TRBD2 (7 bases). This CDR3 spans 15 amino acids. Germline loops: CDR1 SGHDT, CDR2 YYEEEE. V gave up 2 bases and J gave up 3 bases, with 15 bases separating them. CDR3 coding DNA: TGTGCCAGCAGCTTTGAGGGGGAGGGCCTCTACGAGCAGTACTTC. Amino acids: CASSFEGEGLYEQYF.

The CDR3 DNA sequence: TGTGCCAGTAGTATCTCGGGACAGGGGAACTATGGCTACACCTTC. Amino acid sequence: CASSISGQGNYGYTF. J is TRBJ1-2 and V is TRBV19, with 10 bases matching TRBD1. Germline-derived CDR1 and CDR2 are LNHDA and SQIVND (reference sequence). CDR3 length: 15 residues. The trim removed 3 bases at V and 2 bases at J, leaving 3 bases unmatched.

The genes are TRBV5-1 and TRBJ2-1, with TRBD1 matching 7 bases. With 0 bases clipped from V and 9 bases from J, the junction kept 15 bases outside the gene matches. This CDR3 has 17 residues. CDR1 and CDR2 from the germline V gene are SGHRS and YFSETQ. CDR3 nucleotides: TGCGCCAGCAGCTTGGAGGGGACAGTTTTTACCGACACTGAGCAGTTCTTC. Its protein is CASSLEGTVFTDTEQFF.

The chain combines TRBV10-3 with TRBJ1-1; D perhaps matches TRBD1 (6 bases). The V end lost 5 bases, the J end lost 2 bases, and 18 bases lay between the germline ends. CDR3 size: 16 residues. The germline V gene has CDR1 ENHRY and CDR2 SYGVKD. The CDR3 loop reads CAISRQAAQLNTEAFF. The DNA for the CDR3 is TGTGCCATCAGTAGACAGGCCGCGCAATTAAACACTGAAGCTTTCTTT.

The genes are TRBV5-4 and TRBJ2-2, with 10 bases lining up with TRBD1. The CDR3 is made up of 15 amino acids. Unmatched junction bases numbered 2, after V lost 2 bases and J lost 4 bases. CDR1 and CDR2 from the germline V gene are SGHNT and YYREEE (reference sequence). The CDR3 DNA reads TGTGCCAGCAGCTTTAGGACAGGGGGCACCGGGGAGCTGTTTTTT. Translation gives CASSFRTGGTGELFF. The variable domain in full, with the rest retrieved from reference TRBV5-4 and TRBJ2-2, is ETGVTQSPTHLIKTRGQQVTLRCSSQSGHNTVSWYQQALGQGPQFIFQYYREEENGRGNFPPRFSGLQFPNYSSELNVNALELDDSALYLCASSFRTGGTGELFFGEGSRLTVL.

The J gene is TRBJ1-2, the V gene TRBV2; D perhaps matches TRBD1 (5 bases). Trimming left V 6 bases short and J 5 bases short, with 13 bases between. There are 13 residues in the CDR3. Germline CDR1 and CDR2: SNHLY and FYNNEI. This chain's CDR3 is CASREQARYGYTF. Written as DNA, the CDR3 is TGTGCCAGCAGAGAACAGGCCCGTTATGGCTACACCTTC.

This clone was observed a handful of times. The chain couples TRBV30 to TRBJ2-1; D not resolved. V was pared by 2 bases and J by 0 bases, with 14 bases between. This CDR3 is built from 16 residues. Germline lookup yields CDR1 GTSNPN and CDR2 SVGIG (reference sequence). The CDR3 DNA follows: TGTGCCTGGAGTTCCCCCAGATACAGCTCCTACAATGAGCAGTTCTTC. This encodes CAWSSPRYSSYNEQFF.

This clone was detected a few times. The rearrangement links TRBV6-5 to TRBJ2-7, with D tentatively TRBD1 (5 bases). The V and J ends lost 7 bases and 6 bases respectively, with 10 bases between them. CDR3 length: 11 residues. Germline V CDR1 and CDR2: MNHEY, SVGAGI. As DNA, the CDR3 is TGTGCCAGCACCACAGGTGGCGAGCAGTACTTC. Translation: CASTTGGEQYF.

The chain employs TRBV19 and TRBJ2-5; a possible D gene is TRBD2 (6 bases). The CDR3 totals 14 residues. Trimming removed 4 bases at V and 4 bases at J, with 13 bases between. Germline lookup yields CDR1 LNHDA and CDR2 SQIVND (reference sequence). The CDR3 protein is CASSTGGSGETQYF. For the CDR3, the DNA is TGTGCCAGTAGTACCGGAGGGTCGGGAGAGACCCAGTACTTC.

The CDR3 loop reads CASSRGTGISEAFF. CDR3 DNA sequence: TGTGCCAGCAGCCGCGGGACAGGGATCTCTGAAGCTTTCTTT. The genes are TRBV6-5 and TRBJ1-1; 9 bases line up with TRBD1. V was clipped by 6 bases and J by 6 bases; unmatched bases: 8. Germline CDR1 MNHEY, CDR2 SVGAGI. The CDR3 length is 14 residues.

The chain has TRBV5-1 and TRBJ2-3, with TRBD1 as a possible D gene (5 bases). The CDR3 is 12 amino acids. CDR1 and CDR2 from the germline V gene are SGHRS and YFSETQ. Between the trimmed V and J ends, which lost 3 bases and 6 bases, there was a span of 8 bases. In DNA form, the CDR3 reads TGCGCCAGCAGCTACTACAGGGATACGCAGTATTTT. Translated: CASSYYRDTQYF.

The J gene is TRBJ2-7, the V gene TRBV10-3, with TRBD2 identical over 7 bases. Trimming removed 8 bases from V and 5 bases from J; junction bases left unmatched: 9. Germline-derived CDR1 and CDR2 are ENHRY and SYGVKD. The CDR3 is 13 residues long. CDR3: CAIRRGGSDEQYF. The CDR3 coding sequence is TGTGCCATCCGTCGGGGCGGGAGCGACGAGCAGTACTTC.

This clone was observed a handful of times. The chain couples TRBV4-1 to TRBJ1-1, with a possible D match to TRBD1 (6 bases). The CDR3 runs 14 residues. Trimming pared 5 bases from V and 4 bases from J, leaving 14 bases between. The germline CDR1 and CDR2 sequences are MGHRA and YSYEKL. The CDR3 DNA reads as TGCGCCAGCAGCGTCGGACAGCTAAGCACTGAAGCTTTCTTT. Protein: CASSVGQLSTEAFF.

V is TRBV7-2 and J is TRBJ2-7; TRBD2 matches at 7 bases. After removal of 5 bases from V and 2 bases from J, the junction contained 9 bases not matched to a gene. Germline CDR1 is SGHTA and CDR2 is FQGNSA. The CDR3 is 15 residues long. The DNA of the CDR3 is TGTGCCAGCAGCCACTCTAGCGGCAACGCCTACGAGCAGTACTTC. As protein: CASSHSSGNAYEQYF.

As to this clone: The germline gene is not matched at one end of the junction; a read error may be the cause. The genes are TRBV7-7 and TRBJ2-5; D is possibly TRBD1 (5 bases). The CDR3 has 14 residues. Germline V gene data show CDR1 as SSHAT and CDR2 as FNYEAQ (reference sequence). CDR3 protein: CASSSWGEKETQYF. The CDR3 DNA reads TGTGCTAGCAGCTCATGGGGCGAGAAGGAGACCCAGTACTTC.

The chain carries TRBV5-4 and TRBJ1-4; a weak D match, TRBD1 (6 bases). The germline gives CDR1 SGHNT, CDR2 YYREEE (reference sequence). Trimming took off 0 bases at V and 4 bases at J, with 10 bases between the two ends. This CDR3 spans 15 amino acids. The DNA of the CDR3 is TGTGCCAGCAGCTTGGGGCAGGGGATTAATGAAAAACTGTTTTTT. Translated: CASSLGQGINEKLFF. Complete variable domain (other parts from reference TRBV5-4 and TRBJ1-4): ETGVTQSPTHLIKTRGQQVTLRCSSQSGHNTVSWYQQALGQGPQFIFQYYREEENGRGNFPPRFSGLQFPNYSSELNVNALELDDSALYLCASSLGQGINEKLFFGSGTQLSVL.